One sample yielded the 9 T cell receptor beta chains listed below, sequenced in a study of blood T cell repertoires in COVID-19. The data were produced by immunoSEQ multiplex PCR, yet TCRdb's version contains in-frame clones alone and is incomplete. In the table there are about 41,000 clones, roughly 85% of which are singletons. The sequenced sample consisted of peripheral blood. These receptors originate from a man in his 60s with acute or convalescent COVID-19.

With respect to this clone: The sample carries other DNA sequences with the same CDR3. The V and J genes are TRBV30 and TRBJ1-4, with 8 bases fitting TRBD1. Germline assignment: CDR1 GTSNPN and CDR2 SVGIG (reference sequence). The CDR3 has 14 amino acids. J gave up 5 bases and V 0 bases, and 2 bases lay outside the gene matches. The CDR3 nucleotides read TGTGCCTGGAGTGTTTCAGGGGGCAATGAAAAACTGTTTTTT. Translation gives CAWSVSGGNEKLFF.

The rearrangement joins TRBV7-2 to TRBJ1-1; D might be TRBD1 (6 bases). Germline CDR1 is SGHTA and CDR2 is FQGNSA. Between the trimmed V and J ends, which lost 3 bases and 0 bases, there was a span of 14 bases. The CDR3 spans 16 residues. The CDR3 region is CASSLTATGLNTEAFF. In DNA form, the CDR3 reads TGTGCCAGCAGCTTGACGGCGACAGGACTGAACACTGAAGCTTTCTTT.

V usage is TRBV5-6 and J usage is TRBJ2-1, with D tentatively TRBD2 (5 bases). The V and J ends lost 6 bases and 1 base respectively, with 11 bases between them. Germline V gene sequence: CDR1 SGHDT, CDR2 YYEEEE. The CDR3 runs to 14 residues. CDR3: CASNGLESYNEQFF. The DNA for the CDR3 is TGTGCCAGCAACGGACTCGAGTCCTACAATGAGCAGTTCTTC.

The rearrangement uses TRBV7-2 and TRBJ1-5; D not resolved. The CDR3 has 13 residues. Germline CDR1 SGHTA, CDR2 FQGNSA. V was clipped by 3 bases and J by 1 base, with 4 bases between them. This CDR3 is CASSLESNQPQHF. CDR3 nucleotides: TGTGCCAGCAGCTTGGAGAGCAATCAGCCCCAGCATTTT.

The chain combines TRBV4-1 with TRBJ2-3; maybe TRBD2 (6 bases). Looked up from germline, CDR1 is MGHRA and CDR2 is YSYEKL. This CDR3 comprises 14 residues. V lost 1 base, J lost 8 bases, and 13 bases lay in between. DNA for the CDR3: TGCGCCAGCAGCCAAGGGGGGACCGGGGGTACGCAGTATTTT. Its translation: CASSQGGTGGTQYF.

This sequence joins TRBV9 and TRBJ1-2; D possibly corresponds to TRBD1 (5 bases). Germline V gives CDR1 SGDLS, CDR2 YYNGEE. This CDR3 has 14 residues. Trimming pared 0 bases from V and 7 bases from J, leaving 13 bases between. The CDR3 is CASSVGAGDGGYTF. The CDR3 nucleotides read TGTGCCAGCAGCGTAGGGGCGGGGGATGGTGGCTACACCTTC.

The V gene is TRBV2, the J gene TRBJ1-1; D is possibly TRBD1 (5 bases). The CDR3 spans 13 residues. Germline V CDR1 and CDR2: SNHLY, FYNNEI. Deletions cut 3 bases from V and 8 bases from J, with 13 bases between. The CDR3 coding sequence is TGTGCCAGCAGTGAGGCGGAGGGGTTGGAAGCTTTCTTT. Translating gives CASSEAEGLEAFF.

As for this clone: An end of the junction differs from the germline gene, which may be a read error. The chain has TRBV5-6 and TRBJ2-2, with 8 nucleotides matching TRBD2. From germline, CDR1 is SGHDT and CDR2 YYEEEE. This CDR3 region has 15 residues. This chain's CDR3 is CASSLGLVNTGELFF. In DNA, the CDR3 is TGTGCCAGCAGTTTGGGACTAGTGAACACCGGGGAGCTGTTTTTT.

The chain joins TRBV24-1 to TRBJ2-1; D ambiguous. This CDR3 contains 16 residues. The V end lost 2 bases, the J end lost 4 bases, and 14 bases lay between the germline ends. Germline assignment: CDR1 KGHDR and CDR2 SFDVKD. CDR3 DNA: TGTGCCACCAGTGATTCGGCGCGGAGTGAATACAATGAGCAGTTCTTC. Amino acid sequence: CATSDSARSEYNEQFF.